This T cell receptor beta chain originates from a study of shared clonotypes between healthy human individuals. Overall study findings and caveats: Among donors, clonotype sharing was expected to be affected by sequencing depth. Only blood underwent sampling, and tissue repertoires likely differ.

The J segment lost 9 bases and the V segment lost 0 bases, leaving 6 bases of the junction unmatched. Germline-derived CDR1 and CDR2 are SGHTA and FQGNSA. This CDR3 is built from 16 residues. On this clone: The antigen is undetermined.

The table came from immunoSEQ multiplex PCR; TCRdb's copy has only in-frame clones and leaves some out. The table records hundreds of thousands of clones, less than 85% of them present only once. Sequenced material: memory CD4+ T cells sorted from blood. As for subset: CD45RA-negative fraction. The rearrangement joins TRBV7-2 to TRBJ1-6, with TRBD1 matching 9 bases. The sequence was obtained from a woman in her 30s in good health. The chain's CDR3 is CASSLAEDRGFSPLHF. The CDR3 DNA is TGTGCCAGCAGCTTAGCGGAAGACAGGGGGTTTTCACCCCTCCACTTT.